This T cell receptor beta chain emerged from a study of blood T cell repertoires in COVID-19. CDR1 is MDHEN and CDR2 is SYDVKM in the germline V gene. Trimming removed 1 base at V and 0 bases at J, with 10 bases between. This CDR3 region has 16 residues. Sequencing used immunoSEQ multiplex PCR; TCRdb keeps in-frame clones, though not all of them. The table records approximately 210,000 clones, about 83% of them present only once. The chain joins TRBV28 to TRBJ1-5, with TRBD1 as a possible D gene (6 bases). The sample was peripheral blood. This receptor was identified in a woman in her fifties or sixties with active or convalescent COVID-19. CDR3 protein: CASSLSTGYSNQPQHF. Written as DNA, the CDR3 is TGTGCCAGCAGTTTATCTACAGGGTATAGCAATCAGCCCCAGCATTTT.